The 25 T cell receptor beta chains listed next were all sequenced from one sample in a study of control samples from healthy donors and cancer patients. The table came from immunoSEQ multiplex PCR; TCRdb's copy has only in-frame clones and leaves some out. Of about 130,000 clones in the sample, around 90% were seen once. Sequenced material: blood. The receptor set was obtained from a man aged 35 to 55 in good health.

J is TRBJ2-7 and V is TRBV28; TRBD1 is a possible D gene (5 bases). The CDR3 loop spans 16 amino acids. The germline V and J ends were trimmed by 5 bases and 6 bases, with 23 bases remaining between them. The germline CDR1 and CDR2 sequences are MDHEN and SYDVKM. The CDR3 DNA is TGTGCCAGCAGTCCCGGAAGTCCAAGGGGTTGGGCCGAGCAGTACTTC. It yields the protein CASSPGSPRGWAEQYF.

The CDR3 DNA is TGTGCCAGCAGTTACGTGGGGGGCGGCACTGAAGCTTTCTTT. It encodes CASSYVGGGTEAFF. The rearrangement links TRBV6-5 to TRBJ1-1; D is perhaps TRBD1 (6 bases). V lost 2 bases to trimming and J lost 4 bases, with 11 bases between them. Germline V gene sequence: CDR1 MNHEY, CDR2 SVGAGI. The CDR3 totals 14 residues.

This chain links TRBV10-2 with TRBJ2-7, with D uncertain. Trimming removed 3 bases at V and 1 base at J, with 4 bases between. The CDR3 runs 12 residues. Germline CDR1 and CDR2: WSHSY and SAAADI. In DNA form, the CDR3 reads TGCGCCAGCAGTGACAGTTCCTACGAGCAGTACTTC. It codes for CASSDSSYEQYF.

The chain combines TRBV2 with TRBJ1-1; no clear D. V gave up 8 bases and J gave up 4 bases, with 14 bases separating them. The germline CDR1 and CDR2 sequences are SNHLY and FYNNEI. This CDR3 contains 13 residues. The CDR3: CASGIQGSTEAFF. CDR3 sequence (DNA): TGTGCCAGCGGTATCCAAGGGAGCACTGAAGCTTTCTTT.

The chain couples TRBV2 to TRBJ1-2; D remains ambiguous. V shed 3 bases and J shed 4 bases, with 12 bases lying between them. The germline V gene encodes CDR1 SNHLY and CDR2 FYNNEI. CDR3 length: 14 residues. CDR3 nucleotide sequence: TGTGCCAGCAGTGAGGGGAACAGCCTCTATGGCTACACCTTC. This encodes CASSEGNSLYGYTF.

This chain links TRBV18 with TRBJ1-5, with 10 nucleotides matching TRBD1. The CDR3 totals 15 residues. The trim removed 3 bases at V and 4 bases at J, leaving 3 bases unmatched. Germline CDR1 reads KGHSH; CDR2 reads LQKENI. As DNA, the CDR3 is TGTGCCAGCTCACCCGGGACAGGGGAGAATCAGCCCCAGCATTTT. This codes for CASSPGTGENQPQHF.

This clone appeared a few times. This chain joins TRBV2 and TRBJ2-2; tentatively, D is TRBD1 (6 bases). Trimming left V 10 bases short and J 3 bases short, with 12 bases between. Germline V gene sequence: CDR1 SNHLY, CDR2 FYNNEI. The CDR3 runs to 13 residues. In DNA form, the CDR3 reads TGTGCCACCAGGGGCCCCTACACCGGGGAGCTGTTTTTT. This gives the protein CATRGPYTGELFF.

The chain carries TRBV12-3 or TRBV12-4 and TRBJ2-3; no reliable D call. The CDR3 consists of 12 residues. V was pared by 1 base and J by 9 bases, with 8 bases between. The CDR3 protein is CASSLGPNTQYF. The CDR3 nucleotides are TGTGCCAGCAGTTTAGGTCCTAACACGCAGTATTTT.

In nucleotides, the CDR3 is TGTGCCAGCAGTGAAGAGGGACAGTCTGGAAACACCATATATTTT. Translated: CASSEEGQSGNTIYF. The V and J genes are TRBV6-1 and TRBJ1-3; 7 nucleotides line up with TRBD1. V lost 1 base and J lost 1; bases outside the gene matches: 1. Per germline, CDR1 MNHNS and CDR2 SASEGT. The CDR3 has 15 residues.

The J gene is TRBJ2-2, the V gene TRBV5-8; D not certain. The CDR3 sequence is 14 residues long. Germline-derived CDR1 and CDR2 are SGHTS and YDEGEE. Trimming stripped 0 bases from V and 1 base from J, with 4 bases between. CDR3 residues: CASSLVRNTGELFF. As DNA, the CDR3 is TGTGCCAGCAGCTTGGTACGGAACACCGGGGAGCTGTTTTTT.

The chain recombines TRBV25-1 with TRBJ1-2, with D maybe TRBD1 (6 bases). The length of the CDR3 is 12 residues. Trimming stripped 4 bases from V and 9 bases from J, with 12 bases between. The germline V gene has CDR1 MGHDK and CDR2 SYGVNS. CDR3 DNA: TGTGCCAGCAGTGGTGGACAGACTAGCTACACCTTC. Protein: CASSGGQTSYTF.

The V and J genes are TRBV4-1 and TRBJ1-2, with D perhaps TRBD1 (6 bases). Germline V gives CDR1 MGHRA, CDR2 YSYEKL. CDR3 length: 14 residues. Trimming removed 0 bases from V and 13 bases from J, with 18 bases in between. CDR3 in DNA: TGCGCCAGCAGCCAAGAAAGGAGGACAGAACGGACCACCTTC. Protein: CASSQERRTERTTF.

The chain joins TRBV29-1 to TRBJ1-1, with 7 bases that match TRBD1. The V gene end was trimmed by 3 bases and the J gene end by 10 bases; junction bases not matched to a gene: 14. Per the germline V gene, CDR1 is SQVTM and CDR2 is ANQGSEA. The CDR3 is 14 residues long. As DNA, the CDR3 is TGCAGCGTTGACCCCACAGGGGATGTGGGTCGAGCTTTCTTT. Amino acid sequence: CSVDPTGDVGRAFF.

This chain uses TRBV9 with TRBJ2-7, with 8 bases lining up with TRBD1. The CDR3 consists of 15 residues. Trimming cost V 3 bases and J 3 bases; bases outside gene matches: 8. The V gene's germline CDR1 is SGDLS and CDR2 YYNGEE. The CDR3 protein is CASSAGSGGLYEQYF. The CDR3 DNA reads as TGTGCCAGCAGCGCGGGATCAGGGGGCCTCTACGAGCAGTACTTC. Together with reference TRBV9 and TRBJ2-7, the CDR3 gives the full variable domain: DSGVTQTPKHLITATGQRVTLRCSPRSGDLSVYWYQQSLDQGLQFLIQYYNGEERAKGNILERFSAQQFPDLHSELNLSSLELGDSALYFCASSAGSGGLYEQYFGPGTRLTVT.

This chain joins TRBV27 and TRBJ1-5; D ambiguous. Germline V lookup: CDR1 MNHEY, CDR2 SMNVEV (reference sequence). V dropped 5 bases and J dropped 5 bases, with 22 bases sitting between them. The CDR3 totals 17 residues. DNA of the CDR3: TGTGCCAGCAGTCCCTCGGACCCAAGCCTGTTCTATCAGCCCCAGCATTTT. Protein sequence: CASSPSDPSLFYQPQHF.

The chain joins TRBV10-2 to TRBJ2-5; D uncertain. Between the trimmed V and J ends, which lost 6 bases and 2 bases, there was a span of 7 bases. Germline CDR1 is WSHSY and CDR2 is SAAADI. The CDR3 contains 12 residues. In nucleotides, the CDR3 is TGCGCCAGCAGCTATACACAAGAGACCCAGTACTTC. It specifies CASSYTQETQYF.

This sequence joins TRBV27 and TRBJ2-1; 7 nucleotides agree with TRBD1. This CDR3 comprises 13 residues. The germline V gene has CDR1 MNHEY and CDR2 SMNVEV (reference sequence). The V and J ends lost 5 bases and 8 bases, in that order; junction bases with no gene match: 6. The CDR3 spells CASSRGGRDEQFF. The DNA of the CDR3 is TGTGCCAGCAGTAGAGGGGGCCGGGATGAGCAGTTCTTC.

This chain uses TRBV5-1 with TRBJ2-7, with TRBD1 identical over 9 bases. Losses at the gene ends were 3 bases for V and 4 bases for J; bases not matched to a gene: 5. This CDR3 is built from 14 residues. Germline CDR1 reads SGHRS; CDR2 reads YFSETQ. CDR3 in amino acids: CASSWGQGEYEQYF. The CDR3 nucleotides read TGCGCCAGCAGCTGGGGACAGGGAGAGTACGAGCAGTACTTC. The full variable domain, with the rest looked up from reference TRBV5-1 and TRBJ2-7, is KAGVTQTPRYLIKTRGQQVTLSCSPISGHRSVSWYQQTPGQGLQFLFEYFSETQRNKGNFPGRFSGRQFSNSRSEMNVSTLELGDSALYLCASSWGQGEYEQYFGPGTRLTVT.

V is TRBV27 and J is TRBJ2-3, with a weak D call TRBD1 (5 bases). The V and J ends lost 7 bases and 6 bases respectively, with 20 bases between them. CDR1 MNHEY and CDR2 SMNVEV come from the germline V gene (reference sequence). The CDR3 loop spans 15 amino acids. The CDR3 region is CASTPHPVWGDTQYF. For the CDR3, the DNA is TGTGCCAGCACTCCTCACCCCGTGTGGGGCGATACGCAGTATTTT.

The V and J genes are TRBV15 and TRBJ2-1; tentative D call: TRBD2 (6 bases). Germline V gives CDR1 LNHNV, CDR2 YYDKDF (reference sequence). CDR3 size: 16 residues. V was shortened by 2 bases and J by 1 base, with 12 bases between the two germline ends. The CDR3 region has the DNA TGTGCCACCAGCAGACCTCGGAGGGTTTCCTACAATGAGCAGTTCTTC. This encodes CATSRPRRVSYNEQFF. Drawing the rest from reference TRBV15 and TRBJ2-1, the complete variable domain is DAMVIQNPRYQVTQFGKPVTLSCSQTLNHNVMYWYQQKSSQAPKLLFHYYDKDFNNEADTPDNFQSRRPNTSFCFLDIRSPGLGDTAMYLCATSRPRRVSYNEQFFGPGTRLTVL.

V usage is TRBV19 and J usage is TRBJ2-6; D is uncertain. The V gene lost 2 bases and the J gene lost 4 bases, with 9 bases spanning the gap. The CDR3 length is 15 residues. Germline V CDR1 and CDR2: LNHDA, SQIVND (reference sequence). The CDR3 loop is CASSILGSGANVLTF. CDR3 nucleotides: TGTGCCAGTAGTATATTGGGTTCCGGGGCCAACGTCCTGACTTTC.

The rearrangement joins TRBV12-3 or TRBV12-4 to TRBJ1-6; unclear D gene. CDR3 length equals 13 residues. Deletions cut 1 base from V and 8 bases from J, with 6 bases between. The CDR3 sequence is CASSLGSHSPLHF. In nucleotides, the CDR3 is TGTGCCAGCAGTTTAGGCAGTCATTCACCCCTCCACTTT.

V is TRBV3-1 (or the pseudogene TRBV3-2) and J is TRBJ2-1; the D gene is possibly TRBD1 (6 bases). This CDR3 has 15 amino acids. The germline V gene has CDR1 LGHDT and CDR2 YNNKEL (reference sequence). Trimming removed 0 bases from V and 8 bases from J, with 14 bases in between. CDR3 sequence: CASSQEGAVEHEQFF. The CDR3 nucleotides are TGTGCCAGCAGCCAAGAGGGGGCGGTTGAACATGAGCAGTTCTTC.

This rearrangement joins TRBV21-1 to TRBJ1-6. TRBV21-1 is tagged as a pseudogene. The CDR3 is 12 amino acids. The CDR3 nucleotides read TGTGCCAGCGAGGATCATAATTCACCCCTCCACTTT. It encodes CASEDHNSPLHF.

CDR3 loop: CASSQSRDSHEAFF. The CDR3, as DNA: TGCGCCAGCAGTCAATCCCGGGACAGCCATGAAGCTTTCTTT. The chain combines TRBV23-1 with TRBJ1-1; TRBD1 aligns across 7 bases. TRBV23-1 counts as an open reading frame of uncertain function. The CDR3 loop spans 14 amino acids. V shed 0 bases and J 7 bases; nucleotides not matched to a gene: 5.